The 29 T cell receptor beta chains presented below share a single source sample, sequenced in a study of OX40 agonist ivuxolimab in advanced cancers. The protocol was immunoSEQ multiplex PCR, while the TCRdb copy is restricted to in-frame clones and leaves out a portion. This repertoire shows tens of thousands of clones, around 88% found once; its top ten account for around 0.5%. This sample comprised CD4+ or CD8+ T cells sorted from blood, obtained in a trial of the OX40 agonist ivuxolimab. The receptor source for this set is an adult with an advanced solid tumor such as melanoma, head and neck, liver or kidney cancer.

This clone was counted a single time. The V call is TRBV28, the J call TRBJ2-7; no firm D call. This CDR3 contains 15 residues. Trimming took 2 bases from V and 0 from J, leaving 11 bases between them. Looked up from germline, CDR1 is MDHEN and CDR2 is SYDVKM. The CDR3 nucleotides are TGTGCCAGCAGTTTAGGTTTCAGCATCTCCTACGAGCAGTACTTC. Translation gives CASSLGFSISYEQYF.

V and J are TRBV5-1 and TRBJ2-3; 9 bases are shared with TRBD2. Losses at the gene ends were 6 bases for V and 2 bases for J; bases not matched to a gene: 10. The CDR3 consists of 16 residues. Germline-derived CDR1 and CDR2 are SGHRS and YFSETQ. CDR3 in DNA: TGCGCCAGCATGAGCGGGGGGAACAGGGTCACAGATACGCAGTATTTT. Protein product: CASMSGGNRVTDTQYF.

A single count supports this clone. The chain recombines TRBV27 with TRBJ1-4; 12 positions agree with TRBD1. V lost 5 bases and J lost 1; bases outside the gene matches: 8. Looked up from germline, CDR1 is MNHEY and CDR2 is SMNVEV (reference sequence). CDR3 length equals 18 residues. CDR3 region: CASSPGTGGVGTNEKLFF. The DNA of the CDR3 is TGTGCCAGCAGTCCGGGGACAGGGGGCGTAGGAACTAATGAAAAACTGTTTTTT.

V and J are TRBV28 and TRBJ1-5; D is undetermined. V was clipped by 1 base and J by 6 bases, with 4 bases between them. Germline V lookup: CDR1 MDHEN, CDR2 SYDVKM. CDR3 length equals 12 residues. The CDR3 spells CASSLLSQPQHF. The CDR3 DNA follows: TGTGCCAGCAGTTTATTATCTCAGCCCCAGCATTTT.

The chain employs TRBV19 and TRBJ1-6; the D gene is possibly TRBD1 (5 bases). CDR3 length equals 13 residues. Per germline, CDR1 LNHDA and CDR2 SQIVND (reference sequence). V lost 9 bases to trimming and J lost 8 bases, with 14 bases between them. CDR3 DNA: TGTGCCAGCAGCTCAGGGAGAGATTCACCCCTCCACTTT. Translating it yields CASSSGRDSPLHF.

The V gene is TRBV7-2, the J gene TRBJ2-3; D remains unclear. Germline V gives CDR1 SGHTA, CDR2 FQGNSA. Trimming shortened V by 1 base and J by 0 bases, and 5 bases separated the two germline ends. The CDR3 runs 14 residues. CDR3 DNA: TGTGCCAGCAGCTTAGGACCAAGCACAGATACGCAGTATTTT. Residues: CASSLGPSTDTQYF.

This clone was seen a single time. The chain has TRBV6-1 and TRBJ2-6; D gene ambiguous. This CDR3 spans 14 amino acids. CDR1 is MNHNS and CDR2 is SASEGT in the germline V gene. Trimming took 10 bases from V and 2 from J, leaving 12 bases between them. DNA of the CDR3: TGTGCCACCGGGTGGGGTCCTGGGGCCAACGTCCTGACTTTC. Translating it yields CATGWGPGANVLTF.

The rearrangement links TRBV4-1 to TRBJ1-2, with unresolved D. V was trimmed by 1 base and J by 2 bases, leaving 8 bases between them. The germline CDR1 and CDR2 sequences are MGHRA and YSYEKL. This CDR3 has 14 amino acids. CDR3 nucleotides: TGCGCCAGCAGCCAAGCGGACCGAAACTATGGCTACACCTTC. Protein product: CASSQADRNYGYTF.

The chain has TRBV10-3 and TRBJ1-1; 8 nucleotides line up with TRBD1. Germline V lookup: CDR1 ENHRY, CDR2 SYGVKD. Trimming cost V 8 bases and J 1 base; bases outside gene matches: 9. The CDR3 loop spans 15 amino acids. CDR3 bases: TGTGCCATCCTCTCTACCGGGACAGGGAACACTGAAGCTTTCTTT. Its protein product is CAILSTGTGNTEAFF.

The sample holds one count of this clone. The chain couples TRBV6-1 to TRBJ1-4; D gene ambiguous. V gave up 4 bases and J gave up 8 bases, with 14 bases separating them. Per the germline V gene, CDR1 is MNHNS and CDR2 is SASEGT. The CDR3 totals 14 residues. The CDR3 loop reads CASSAHWRSEKLFF. Here the CDR3 DNA reads TGTGCCAGCAGTGCACACTGGAGGTCCGAAAAACTGTTTTTT.

The gene calls are TRBV5-1 and TRBJ1-2; D perhaps matches TRBD1 (5 bases). The germline V gene encodes CDR1 SGHRS and CDR2 YFSETQ. V was pared by 0 bases and J by 4 bases, with 13 bases between. The CDR3 is 15 residues long. This CDR3 is CASSLEGRVGYGYTF. Written as DNA, the CDR3 is TGCGCCAGCAGCTTGGAAGGCAGGGTGGGCTATGGCTACACCTTC.

The J gene is TRBJ1-1, the V gene TRBV13; D may be TRBD1 (5 bases). V shed 7 bases and J shed 3 bases, with 18 bases lying between them. The germline gives CDR1 PRHDT, CDR2 FYEKMQ (reference sequence). The CDR3 has 15 amino acids. The CDR3 here is CASTKGGGVDTEAFF. The CDR3, as DNA: TGTGCCAGCACTAAGGGTGGGGGGGTCGACACTGAAGCTTTCTTT.

The chain uses TRBV4-2 and TRBJ2-3, with D unclear. Germline CDR1 is LGHNA and CDR2 is YNFKEQ. V was clipped by 0 bases and J by 4 bases, with 5 bases between them. CDR3 length: 13 amino acids. This CDR3 is CASSQDTPDTQYF. In DNA, the CDR3 is TGTGCCAGCAGCCAAGATACACCAGATACGCAGTATTTT.

The chain uses TRBV10-1 and TRBJ2-5, with 8 bases lining up with TRBD1. The end of the DNA fits TRBJ2-7 better, so the J call may be wrong. The length of the CDR3 is 13 residues. Germline CDR1 is WNHNN and CDR2 is SYGVQD (reference sequence). The CDR3 sequence: CASSTSGGNEQYF. The CDR3 DNA follows: TGCGCCAGCAGTACCTCAGGGGGCAACGAGCAGTACTTC.

V usage is TRBV7-2 and J usage is TRBJ2-5; D may be TRBD1 or TRBD2 (6 bases each). V lost 5 bases to trimming and J lost 5 bases, with 15 bases between them. Germline CDR1 is SGHTA and CDR2 is FQGNSA. CDR3 length: 14 residues. This CDR3 is CASSPMGGRETQYF. In DNA, the CDR3 is TGTGCCAGCAGCCCAATGGGGGGCAGGGAGACCCAGTACTTC.

This chain connects TRBV5-1 to TRBJ2-5; TRBD1 matches at 8 bases. TRBJ2-7 explains the end of the DNA better; the J call may be wrong. The CDR3 is 15 residues long. Per the germline V gene, CDR1 is SGHRS and CDR2 is YFSETQ. CDR3 sequence (DNA): TGCGCCAGCAGCTTGGGGGACAGGCCCTTCTACGAGCAGTACTTC. Protein product: CASSLGDRPFYEQYF.

J is TRBJ1-5 and V is TRBV19; D is unclear. V shed 1 base and J shed 6 bases, with 7 bases lying between them. Germline V gene sequence: CDR1 LNHDA, CDR2 SQIVND (reference sequence). The CDR3 contains 13 residues. This chain's CDR3 is CASSIGGSQPQHF. The CDR3 nucleotides read TGTGCCAGTAGTATAGGCGGGAGTCAGCCCCAGCATTTT.

The chain employs TRBV6-1 and TRBJ1-1; 7 bases are a match to TRBD1. J gave up 4 bases and V 5 bases, and 7 bases lay outside the gene matches. CDR3 size: 14 residues. Germline lookup yields CDR1 MNHNS and CDR2 SASEGT. CDR3 coding DNA: TGTGCCAGCAGTCAAGAGACAGGGATCACTGAAGCTTTCTTT. Amino acid sequence: CASSQETGITEAFF.

V is TRBV5-6 and J is TRBJ2-3, with 9 bases that match TRBD1. The CDR3 runs 16 residues. Germline assignment: CDR1 SGHDT and CDR2 YYEEEE. J gave up 2 bases and V 4 bases, and 8 bases lay outside the gene matches. The CDR3 nucleotides read TGTGCCAGCAGCCTGGACAGGGGAGGGGACACAGATACGCAGTATTTT. Translation: CASSLDRGGDTDTQYF.

This rearrangement joins TRBV10-3 to TRBJ2-7; TRBD1 matches at 9 bases. The germline CDR1 and CDR2 sequences are ENHRY and SYGVKD. The CDR3 length is 14 residues. V shed 8 bases and J 7 bases; nucleotides not matched to a gene: 12. CDR3 residues: CAILRGTGRCEQYF. CDR3 bases: TGTGCCATCTTGAGAGGGACAGGGAGATGTGAGCAGTACTTC.

The chain links TRBV5-4 to TRBJ1-2, with a weak D call TRBD1 (6 bases). The germline gives CDR1 SGHNT, CDR2 YYREEE (reference sequence). Trimming shortened V by 3 bases and J by 6 bases, and 12 bases separated the two germline ends. This CDR3 has 13 residues. The CDR3 DNA sequence: TGTGCCAGCAGCTACCAGGGGATGGATGGCTACACCTTC. Its protein is CASSYQGMDGYTF.

The J gene is TRBJ2-3, the V gene TRBV2; D gene uncertain. The germline CDR1 and CDR2 sequences are SNHLY and FYNNEI. CDR3 size: 12 residues. Trimming removed 5 bases at V and 3 bases at J, with 6 bases between. CDR3 coding DNA: TGTGCCAGCAGTTACAGTACAGATACGCAGTATTTT. It encodes CASSYSTDTQYF.

In this sample, this clone turned up once. The genes are TRBV2 and TRBJ1-1, with D tentatively TRBD1 (5 bases). The CDR3 extends over 13 amino acids. Germline-derived CDR1 and CDR2 are SNHLY and FYNNEI. Trimming pared 8 bases from V and 1 base from J, leaving 11 bases between. The CDR3 loop is CASFVRENTEAFF. CDR3 bases: TGTGCCAGCTTCGTCAGGGAGAACACTGAAGCTTTCTTT.

V usage is TRBV28 and J usage is TRBJ2-2; TRBD2 matches at 7 bases. The trim removed 8 bases at V and 1 base at J, leaving 4 bases unmatched. Germline V CDR1 and CDR2: MDHEN, SYDVKM. The CDR3 has 14 residues. The CDR3 nucleotides read TGTGCCAGCTTTGGGGGGGTGAACACCGGGGAGCTGTTTTTT. As protein: CASFGGVNTGELFF. Full variable domain (outside the CDR3, taken from reference TRBV28 and TRBJ2-2): DVKVTQSSRYLVKRTGEKVFLECVQDMDHENMFWYRQDPGLGLRLIYFSYDVKMKEKGDIPEGYSVSREKKERFSLILESASTNQTSMYLCASFGGVNTGELFFGEGSRLTVL.

This clone has only one observation. Other DNA sequences in this sample translate to the same CDR3. The chain carries TRBV6-5 and TRBJ2-2, with D possibly being TRBD1 (6 bases). The CDR3 contains 16 residues. CDR1 and CDR2 from the germline V gene are MNHEY and SVGAGI. V lost 3 bases, J lost 0 bases, and 11 bases lay in between. The CDR3 loop reads CASSYQTGTNTGELFF. As DNA, the CDR3 is TGTGCCAGCAGTTATCAGACAGGAACGAACACCGGGGAGCTGTTTTTT.

A word on this clone: A read error may produce the germline difference seen at one junction end. Additional DNA sequences in this sample encode the identical CDR3. The chain joins TRBV5-1 to TRBJ1-1; D is ambiguous. The germline gives CDR1 SGHRS, CDR2 YFSETQ. CDR3 length equals 14 residues. Written as DNA, the CDR3 is TGTGCCAGCAGCGCGTCCGGGTCTAACACTGAAGCTTTCTTT. Its translation is CASSASGSNTEAFF. The whole variable domain, filled in from reference TRBV5-1 and TRBJ1-1, reads KAGVTQTPRYLIKTRGQQVTLSCSPISGHRSVSWYQQTPGQGLQFLFEYFSETQRNKGNFPGRFSGRQFSNSRSEMNVSTLELGDSALYLCASSASGSNTEAFFGQGTRLTVV.

This clone was detected only once. The gene calls are TRBV28 and TRBJ1-5; a possible D gene is TRBD1 (5 bases). The CDR3 sequence is 16 residues long. V was cut by 2 bases and J by 1 base, with 12 bases left in between. Germline loops: CDR1 MDHEN, CDR2 SYDVKM. In DNA form, the CDR3 reads TGTGCCAGCAGTTTAGGAGGGGTTGGGAGCAATCAGCCCCAGCATTTT. Its translation is CASSLGGVGSNQPQHF.

V and J are TRBV10-3 and TRBJ2-1; tentative D call: TRBD1 (6 bases). Germline-derived CDR1 and CDR2 are ENHRY and SYGVKD. CDR3 size: 13 residues. V gave up 7 bases and J gave up 5 bases, with 12 bases separating them. The DNA for the CDR3 is TGTGCCATCACTGGGGGCTTGAACAATGAGCAGTTCTTC. This gives the protein CAITGGLNNEQFF.

The chain carries TRBV6-5 and TRBJ1-6; tentative D call: TRBD1 (6 bases). This CDR3 spans 12 amino acids. Trimming took off 5 bases at V and 14 bases at J, with 13 bases between the two ends. Per germline, CDR1 MNHEY and CDR2 SVGAGI. CDR3 sequence: CASSPRGGTLHF. Written as DNA, the CDR3 is TGTGCCAGCAGTCCCCGAGGGGGAACCCTCCACTTT.